The rows below give T cell receptor beta chains drawn from one sample of a study of blood T cell repertoires in COVID-19. Assay: immunoSEQ multiplex PCR; the TCRdb copy retains only in-frame clones and omits some. Among 93,000 or so clones listed, 80% to 90% were seen once. Input material: peripheral blood. The receptor source for this set is a human donor in a cohort sampled during active COVID-19. Both conserved end residues are part of each CDR3. The D gene is left open where the match is weak. Only part of the rows carry a size: once, few, many, or a class if the clone is expanded.

TRBV6-1,.,TRBJ1-4,.,TGTGCCAGCAGTGAAGTTGGGGGGGTTTATGAAAAACTGTTTTTT,CASSEVGGVYEKLFF
TRBV9,.,TRBJ1-4,TRBD1,TGTGCCAGCAGCGTAGGGGCAGGGGGTCCGACTAATGAAAAACTGTTTTTT,CASSVGAGGPTNEKLFF
TRBV28,.,TRBJ1-3,TRBD1,TGTGCCAGCAGAGTGCGGACAGGGGACGGAAACACCATATATTTT,CASRVRTGDGNTIYF
TRBV6-2/TRBV6-3,.,TRBJ1-1,.,TGTGCCAGCAGTTACGGTGGAGGCTGGGATACTGAAGCTTTCTTT,CASSYGGGWDTEAFF
TRBV19,.,TRBJ1-2,TRBD1,TGTGCCAGTAGTAATACAGGGGGCGGTTTTGGCTACACCTTC,CASSNTGGGFGYTF
TRBV19,.,TRBJ2-3,.,TGTGCCAGTGGAGGGGGGGGTTTCGGCACAGATACGCAGTATTTT,CASGGGGFGTDTQYF
TRBV9,.,TRBJ1-3,TRBD1,TGTGCCAGCAGCGCTACGGGACAGGGCGCCGGAAACACCATATATTTT,CASSATGQGAGNTIYF
TRBV30,.,TRBJ2-1,.,TGTGCCTGGAGGCTGGGCCAACCAAAGTTCTTC,CAWRLGQPKFF
TRBV5-4,.,TRBJ1-1,.,TGTGCCAGCAGCCCTAGGAGCGGGGACACTGAAGCTTTCTTT,CASSPRSGDTEAFF
TRBV5-1,.,TRBJ1-1,.,TGCGCCAGCAGCTTGGGAGAGAGAATAAACACTGAAGCTTTCTTT,CASSLGERINTEAFF
TRBV4-3,.,TRBJ1-4,.,TGCGCCAGCAGCCAAGATCACCAGGGCACTAATGAAAAACTGTTTTTT,CASSQDHQGTNEKLFF
TRBV9,.,TRBJ2-4,.,TGTGCCAGCAGCCCCCCCATAGCCCGTCAATCCCTAGCCAAAAACATTCAGTACTTC,CASSPPIARQSLAKNIQYF
TRBV6-5,.,TRBJ1-5,TRBD1,TGTGCCAGCAGTTACGCCGGGACAGGGCTCGATCAGCCCCAGCATTTT,CASSYAGTGLDQPQHF
TRBV29-1,.,TRBJ2-3,TRBD2,TGCAGCGCCCAACGGGGGGGCCAAGATACGCAGTATTTT,CSAQRGGQDTQYF
TRBV7-9,.,TRBJ2-1,.,TGTGCCAGCAGATATAGATTGGGGCCCATTTACAATGAGCAGTTCTTC,CASRYRLGPIYNEQFF
TRBV29-1,.,TRBJ2-3,TRBD2,TGCAGCGTTGACCCTAGCGGTACGCAGTATTTT,CSVDPSGTQYF
TRBV29-1,once,TRBJ2-5,.,TGCAGCGTTATTGGGGGGCAAGAGACCCAGTACTTC,CSVIGGQETQYF
TRBV5-1,.,TRBJ1-1,TRBD1,TGCGCCAGCAGCCTACGGACAGGCCGGACTGAAGCTTTCTTT,CASSLRTGRTEAFF
TRBV11-2,.,TRBJ2-2,TRBD1,TGTGCCAGCAGCAGACAGGGGACCGGGGAGCTGTTTTTT,CASSRQGTGELFF
TRBV7-9,.,TRBJ1-4,TRBD1,TGTGCCAGCAGCTTAAGGACCCCGGGACAGTTTAATGAAAAACTGTTTTTT,CASSLRTPGQFNEKLFF
TRBV9,.,TRBJ2-1,TRBD2,TGTGCCAGCAGCGTAGACGCGGGAGGGCCCATAAGGACCCGCAATGAGCAGTTCTTC,CASSVDAGGPIRTRNEQFF